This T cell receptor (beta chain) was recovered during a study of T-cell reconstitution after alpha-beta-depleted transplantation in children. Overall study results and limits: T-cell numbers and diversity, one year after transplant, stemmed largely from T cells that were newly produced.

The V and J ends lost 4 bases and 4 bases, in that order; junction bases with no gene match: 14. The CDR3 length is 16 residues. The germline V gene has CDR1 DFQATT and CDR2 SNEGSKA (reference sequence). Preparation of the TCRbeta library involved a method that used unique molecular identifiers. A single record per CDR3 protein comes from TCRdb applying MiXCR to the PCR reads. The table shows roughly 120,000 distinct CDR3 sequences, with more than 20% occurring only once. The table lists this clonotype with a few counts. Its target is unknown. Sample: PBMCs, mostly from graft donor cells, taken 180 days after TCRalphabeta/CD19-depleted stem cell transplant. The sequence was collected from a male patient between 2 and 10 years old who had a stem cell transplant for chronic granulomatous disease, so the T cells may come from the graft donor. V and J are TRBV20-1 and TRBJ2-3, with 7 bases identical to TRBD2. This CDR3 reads CSATRGGLLTADTQYF. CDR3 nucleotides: TGCAGTGCTACCCGGGGAGGGCTTCTTACAGCAGATACGCAGTATTTT.